This TCR beta chain was observed in a study of human T cells and chemical hapten exposure. Study-level background: Small pooled library volume differences mainly caused per-sample TCR yield variation.

This CDR3 has 20 residues. Germline V gives CDR1 MNHEY, CDR2 SMNVEV (reference sequence). The V segment lost 2 bases and the J segment 1 base; nucleotides outside the gene matches: 11. Time point: patch test 1, 2 weeks after DPC sensitization. Treatment reported: therapeutic diphenylcyclopropenone sensitization with weekly scalp DPC. Unseparated into fractions, whole blood served as the source from which total RNA was extracted. There are a few counts of this clonotype. Via MiXCR, TCRdb re-called the RACE reads, giving one row per CDR3 protein. The sample records over 50,000 distinct CDR3 sequences, roughly 9.6% being singletons.

The source material was whole blood, sampled in connection with sensitization to the hapten diphenylcyclopropenone (DPC). The sequence came from a woman aged 40 to 50 with alopecia areata. Some clones in this sample may be carry-over from other donors' samples. The chain joins TRBV27 to TRBJ2-1; 13 nucleotides align to TRBD2. CDR3 protein: CASSLRGGLAGPSSYNEQFF. CDR3 DNA: TGTGCCAGCAGTTTAAGAGGGGGACTAGCGGGGCCGTCTTCCTACAATGAGCAGTTCTTC.